One sample yielded the 8 T cell receptor beta chains listed below, sequenced in a study of T-cell memory formation after mild COVID-19. TCRdb passed the 5' RACE reads through MiXCR, listing each CDR3 protein once. The sample has 550,000 to 600,000 distinct CDR3 sequences, roughly a fifth seen once. The sample was PBMCs or a T cell subset sorted from them (not recorded which). These receptors were taken from an adult woman who had mild COVID-19 (a few samples of this study predate the infection). Cell type and time point are not known.

This clonotype has only a few counts. The gene calls are TRBV30 and TRBJ2-5; D is undetermined. Trimming cost V 5 bases and J 7 bases, with 14 bases left between them. Germline V gives CDR1 GTSNPN, CDR2 SVGIG (reference sequence). The CDR3 totals 12 residues. CDR3 amino acids: CAWDPGSGTQYF. The CDR3 DNA sequence: TGTGCCTGGGACCCCGGCTCCGGGACCCAGTACTTC. The full variable domain, with the rest looked up from reference TRBV30 and TRBJ2-5, is SQTIHQWPATLVQPVGSPLSLECTVEGTSNPNLYWYRQAAGRGLQLLFYSVGIGQISSEVPQNLSASRPQDRQFILSSKKLLLSDSGFYLCAWDPGSGTQYFGPGTRLLVL.

J is TRBJ2-2 and V is TRBV20-1; D remains ambiguous. CDR1 and CDR2 (germline): DFQATT, SNEGSKA (reference sequence). This CDR3 comprises 17 residues. Trimming pared 0 bases from V and 0 bases from J, leaving 14 bases between. CDR3 protein: CSARDGTKGSNTGELFF. DNA of the CDR3: TGCAGTGCTAGAGACGGTACGAAGGGCTCGAACACCGGGGAGCTGTTTTTT.

The sample holds a few counts of this clonotype. The V and J genes are TRBV5-1 and TRBJ2-1, with D perhaps TRBD1 or TRBD2 (6 bases each). Trimming pared 4 bases from V and 7 bases from J, leaving 24 bases between. The CDR3 covers 17 residues. CDR1 and CDR2 from the germline V gene are SGHRS and YFSETQ. CDR3 nucleotides: TGCGCCAGCAGCCTCAAGGGGGGAAAAAGGGAGAAAAATGAGCAGTTCTTC. This codes for CASSLKGGKREKNEQFF.

This clonotype was detected many times. The chain carries TRBV7-3 and TRBJ2-1; 8 nucleotides align to TRBD1. V gave up 4 bases and J gave up 4 bases; unmatched junction bases: 6. Germline CDR1 SGHTA, CDR2 FQGTGA. CDR3 length: 15 residues. The CDR3 DNA is TGTGCCAGCAGCTACGGGACAGGAGCTTACAATGAGCAGTTCTTC. Translation: CASSYGTGAYNEQFF.

This clonotype was detected many times. This sequence joins TRBV7-9 and TRBJ2-2; D might be TRBD1 (5 bases). Germline CDR1 and CDR2: SEHNR and FQNEAQ (reference sequence). The CDR3 sequence is 15 residues long. Trimming stripped 1 base from V and 1 base from J, with 7 bases between. The CDR3 sequence: CASSLGQGNTGELFF. The CDR3 bases are TGTGCCAGCAGCTTAGGGCAGGGGAACACCGGGGAGCTGTTTTTT.

The J gene is TRBJ2-7, the V gene TRBV18, with D unresolved. Per the germline V gene, CDR1 is KGHSH and CDR2 is LQKENI. The length of the CDR3 is 11 residues. V was clipped by 8 bases and J by 3 bases, with 8 bases between them. The CDR3 region has the DNA TGTGCCAGCGGAAACGGCTACGAGCAGTACTTC. Translation gives CASGNGYEQYF.

The V call is TRBV7-8, the J call TRBJ2-3; D may be TRBD1 (5 bases). Germline CDR1 is SGHVS and CDR2 is FQNEAQ. V was shortened by 3 bases and J by 2 bases, with 21 bases between the two germline ends. This CDR3 has 18 amino acids. CDR3 region: CASSLPINGAENTDTQYF. CDR3 nucleotides: TGTGCCAGCAGCTTGCCTATTAATGGGGCGGAGAACACAGATACGCAGTATTTT. The complete variable domain, with remaining parts taken from reference TRBV7-8 and TRBJ2-3, reads GAGVSQSPRYKVAKRGQDVALRCDPISGHVSLFWYQQALGQGPEFLTYFQNEAQLDKSGLPSDRFFAERPEGSVSTLKIQRTQQEDSAVYLCASSLPINGAENTDTQYFGPGTRLTVL.

The J gene is TRBJ2-3, the V gene TRBV5-1; D gene unclear. The CDR3 is 13 amino acids. Germline CDR1 and CDR2: SGHRS and YFSETQ. Trimming removed 2 bases from V and 6 bases from J, with 10 bases in between. The chain's CDR3 is CASSFRRYDTQYF. The CDR3 DNA reads TGCGCCAGCAGCTTTCGGCGTTACGATACGCAGTATTTT.